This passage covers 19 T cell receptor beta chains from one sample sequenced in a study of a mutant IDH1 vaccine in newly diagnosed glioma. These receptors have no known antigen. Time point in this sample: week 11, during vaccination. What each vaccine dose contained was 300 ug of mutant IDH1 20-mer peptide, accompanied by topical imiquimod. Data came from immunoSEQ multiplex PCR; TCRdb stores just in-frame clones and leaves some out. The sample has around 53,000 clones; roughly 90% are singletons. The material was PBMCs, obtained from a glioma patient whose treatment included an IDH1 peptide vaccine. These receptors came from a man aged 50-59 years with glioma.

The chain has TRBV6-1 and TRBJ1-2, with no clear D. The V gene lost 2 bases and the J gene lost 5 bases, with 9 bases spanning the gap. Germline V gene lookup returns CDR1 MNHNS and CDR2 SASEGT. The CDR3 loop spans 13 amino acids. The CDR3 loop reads CASSEIIGYGYTF. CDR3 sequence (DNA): TGTGCCAGCAGTGAAATTATCGGGTATGGCTACACCTTC.

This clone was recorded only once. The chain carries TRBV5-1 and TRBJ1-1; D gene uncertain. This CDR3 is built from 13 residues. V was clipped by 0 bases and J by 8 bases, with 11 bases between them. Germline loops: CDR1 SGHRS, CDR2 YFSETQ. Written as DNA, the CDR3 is TGCGCCAGCAGCTTGGGCGGCTATCTCGAAGCTTTCTTT. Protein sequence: CASSLGGYLEAFF.

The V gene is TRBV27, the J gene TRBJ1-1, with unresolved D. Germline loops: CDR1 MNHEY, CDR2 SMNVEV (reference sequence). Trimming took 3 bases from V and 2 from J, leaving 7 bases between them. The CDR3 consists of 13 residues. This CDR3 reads CASSFKGNTEAFF. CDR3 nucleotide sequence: TGTGCCAGCAGTTTTAAGGGAAACACTGAAGCTTTCTTT.

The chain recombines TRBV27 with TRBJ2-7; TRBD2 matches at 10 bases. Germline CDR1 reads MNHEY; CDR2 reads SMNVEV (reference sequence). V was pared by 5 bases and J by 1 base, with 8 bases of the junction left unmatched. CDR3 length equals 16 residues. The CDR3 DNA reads TGTGCCAGCAGTCTCCTAGCGGGGGCCCTGTCCTACGAGCAGTACTTC. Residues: CASSLLAGALSYEQYF.

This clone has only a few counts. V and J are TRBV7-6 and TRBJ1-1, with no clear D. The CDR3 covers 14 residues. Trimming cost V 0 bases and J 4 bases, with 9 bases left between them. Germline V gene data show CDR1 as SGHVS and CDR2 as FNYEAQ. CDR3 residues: CASSLAPSGTEAFF. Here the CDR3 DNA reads TGTGCCAGCAGCTTAGCCCCGAGCGGCACTGAAGCTTTCTTT.

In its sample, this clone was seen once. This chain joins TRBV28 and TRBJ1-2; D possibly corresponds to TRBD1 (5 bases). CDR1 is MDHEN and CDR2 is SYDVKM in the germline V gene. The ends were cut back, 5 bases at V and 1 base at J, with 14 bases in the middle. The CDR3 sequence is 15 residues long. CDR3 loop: CASSPPGLNNYGYTF. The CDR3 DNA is TGTGCCAGCAGTCCACCGGGACTTAATAACTATGGCTACACCTTC.

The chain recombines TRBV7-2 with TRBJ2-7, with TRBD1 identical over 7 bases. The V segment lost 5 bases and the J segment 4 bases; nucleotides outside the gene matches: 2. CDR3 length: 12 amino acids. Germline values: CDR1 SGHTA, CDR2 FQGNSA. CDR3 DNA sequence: TGTGCCAGCAGCAGGGGGCTATACGAGCAGTACTTC. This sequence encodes CASSRGLYEQYF.

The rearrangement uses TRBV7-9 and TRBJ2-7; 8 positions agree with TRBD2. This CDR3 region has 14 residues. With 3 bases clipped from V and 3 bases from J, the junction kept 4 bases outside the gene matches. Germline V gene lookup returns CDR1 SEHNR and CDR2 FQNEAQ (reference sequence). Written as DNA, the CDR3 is TGTGCCAGCAGCTTGCGGGGGGCCTTCTACGAGCAGTACTTC. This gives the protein CASSLRGAFYEQYF.

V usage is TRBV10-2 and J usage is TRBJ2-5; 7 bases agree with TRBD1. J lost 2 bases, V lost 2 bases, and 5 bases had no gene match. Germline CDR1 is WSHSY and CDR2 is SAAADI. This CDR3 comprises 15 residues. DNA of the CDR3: TGCGCCAGCAGTGAGGCGGACAGGACTCAAGAGACCCAGTACTTC. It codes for CASSEADRTQETQYF.

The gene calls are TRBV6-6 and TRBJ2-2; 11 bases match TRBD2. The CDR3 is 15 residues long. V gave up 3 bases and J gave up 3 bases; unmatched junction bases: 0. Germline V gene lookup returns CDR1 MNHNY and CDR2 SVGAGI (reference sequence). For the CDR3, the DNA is TGTGCCAGCAGTTATAGCGGGGGGGACACCGGGGAGCTGTTTTTT. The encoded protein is CASSYSGGDTGELFF.

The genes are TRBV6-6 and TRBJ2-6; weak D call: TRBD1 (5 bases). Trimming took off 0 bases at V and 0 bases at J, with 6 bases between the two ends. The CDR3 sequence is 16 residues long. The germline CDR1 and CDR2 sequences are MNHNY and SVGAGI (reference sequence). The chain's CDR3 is CASSYSGASGANVLTF. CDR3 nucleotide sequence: TGTGCCAGCAGTTACTCAGGGGCCTCTGGGGCCAACGTCCTGACTTTC.

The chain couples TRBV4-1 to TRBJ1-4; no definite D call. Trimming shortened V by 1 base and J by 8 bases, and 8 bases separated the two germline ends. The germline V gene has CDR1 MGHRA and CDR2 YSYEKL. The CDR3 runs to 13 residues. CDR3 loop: CASSQVASEKLFF. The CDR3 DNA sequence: TGCGCCAGCAGCCAAGTGGCATCCGAAAAACTGTTTTTT.

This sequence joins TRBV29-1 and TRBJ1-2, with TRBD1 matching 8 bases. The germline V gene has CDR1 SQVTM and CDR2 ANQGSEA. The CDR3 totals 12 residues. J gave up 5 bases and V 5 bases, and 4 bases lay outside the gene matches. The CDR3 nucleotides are TGCAGCGTTCAGGGGGCGCGTTATGGCTACACCTTC. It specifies CSVQGARYGYTF.

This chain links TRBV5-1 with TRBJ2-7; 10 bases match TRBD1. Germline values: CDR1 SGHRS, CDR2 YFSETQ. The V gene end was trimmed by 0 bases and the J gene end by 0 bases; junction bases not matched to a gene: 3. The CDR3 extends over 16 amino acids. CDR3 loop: CASSLGTGGRSYEQYF. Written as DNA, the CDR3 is TGCGCCAGCAGCTTGGGGACAGGGGGACGCTCCTACGAGCAGTACTTC. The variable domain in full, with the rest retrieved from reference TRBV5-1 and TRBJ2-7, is KAGVTQTPRYLIKTRGQQVTLSCSPISGHRSVSWYQQTPGQGLQFLFEYFSETQRNKGNFPGRFSGRQFSNSRSEMNVSTLELGDSALYLCASSLGTGGRSYEQYFGPGTRLTVT.

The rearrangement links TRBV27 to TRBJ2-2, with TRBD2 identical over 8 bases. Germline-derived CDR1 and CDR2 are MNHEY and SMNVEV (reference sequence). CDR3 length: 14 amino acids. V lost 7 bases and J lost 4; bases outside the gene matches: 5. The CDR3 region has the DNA TGTGCCAGCACGGGGGGGCACTCCACCGGGGAGCTGTTTTTT. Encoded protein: CASTGGHSTGELFF.

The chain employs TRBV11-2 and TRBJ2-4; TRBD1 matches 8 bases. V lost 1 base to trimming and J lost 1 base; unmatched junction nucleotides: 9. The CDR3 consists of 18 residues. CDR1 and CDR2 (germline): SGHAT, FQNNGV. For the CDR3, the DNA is TGTGCCAGCAGCTTAGTCACAGGGGGTGGAGGGGCCAAAAACATTCAGTACTTC. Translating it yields CASSLVTGGGGAKNIQYF.

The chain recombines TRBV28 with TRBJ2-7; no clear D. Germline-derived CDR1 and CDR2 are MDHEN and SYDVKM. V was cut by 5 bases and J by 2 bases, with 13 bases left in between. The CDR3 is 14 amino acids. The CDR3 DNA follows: TGTGCCAGCAGTCCCCGGAACCCCCCCTACGAGCAGTACTTC. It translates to CASSPRNPPYEQYF.

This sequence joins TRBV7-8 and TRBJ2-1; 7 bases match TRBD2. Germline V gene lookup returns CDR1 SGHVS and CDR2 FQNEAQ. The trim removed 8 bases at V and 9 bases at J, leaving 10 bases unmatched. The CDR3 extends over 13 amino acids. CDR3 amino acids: CASGDAGVGEQFF. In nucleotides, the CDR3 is TGTGCCAGCGGGGACGCGGGGGTGGGTGAGCAGTTCTTC.

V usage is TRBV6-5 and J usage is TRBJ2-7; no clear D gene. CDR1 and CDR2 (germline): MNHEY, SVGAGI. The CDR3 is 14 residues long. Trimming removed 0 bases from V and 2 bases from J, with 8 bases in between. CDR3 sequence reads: CASSYSAETYEQYF. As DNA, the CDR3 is TGTGCCAGCAGTTACTCAGCAGAGACCTACGAGCAGTACTTC.